A single sample gave rise to the 10 T cell receptor beta chains below, sequenced in a study of CD8 T cells in ankylosing spondylitis. Study-level results: Within ankylosing spondylitis blood, a TCR beta motif made up of roughly eight highly homologous variants appeared to be characteristic.

Each CDR3 protein is one row after TCRdb ran MiXCR on the 5' RACE reads. This table has 400,000 to 450,000 distinct CDR3 sequences, approximately 17% appearing once. No antigen is known for these receptors. The sequenced sample consisted of blood, either unsorted or a sorted T cell fraction (not recorded which). Source of these receptors: a male donor with ankylosing spondylitis.

CDR3 region: CASSFGAQGEQYF. DNA of the CDR3: TGTGCCAGCAGCTTTGGTGCTCAGGGGGAGCAGTACTTC. The V gene is TRBV7-9, the J gene TRBJ2-7; tentative D call: TRBD1 (6 bases). Germline V gene lookup returns CDR1 SEHNR and CDR2 FQNEAQ (reference sequence). V gave up 3 bases and J gave up 7 bases, with 13 bases separating them. The CDR3 loop spans 13 amino acids.

This clonotype was recorded a few times. The chain carries TRBV20-1 and TRBJ2-3; 10 bases match TRBD1. Germline loops: CDR1 DFQATT, CDR2 SNEGSKA (reference sequence). The V and J ends lost 7 bases and 4 bases, in that order; junction bases with no gene match: 5. The CDR3 extends over 13 amino acids. CDR3 amino acids: CSEMGQGPDTQYF. Here the CDR3 DNA reads TGCAGTGAAATGGGACAGGGGCCAGATACGCAGTATTTT.

This clonotype was counted between two and nine times. This chain uses TRBV5-1 with TRBJ1-1; D remains ambiguous. V gave up 6 bases and J gave up 6 bases, with 15 bases separating them. Per germline, CDR1 SGHRS and CDR2 YFSETQ. The CDR3 consists of 13 residues. CDR3 nucleotide sequence: TGCGCCAGCACACTCGGTTCGGGAGCTGAAGCTTTCTTT. Translation gives CASTLGSGAEAFF.

This chain connects TRBV2 to TRBJ2-2, with a weak D call TRBD2 (6 bases). The CDR3 has 14 residues. The V end was cut by 7 bases, the J end by 7 bases, with 16 bases between. The germline CDR1 and CDR2 sequences are SNHLY and FYNNEI. CDR3 sequence reads: CASILGGVGGELFF. The CDR3 DNA is TGTGCCAGCATCTTGGGCGGGGTAGGCGGGGAGCTGTTTTTT.

This clonotype occurred a few times. This chain connects TRBV3-1 to TRBJ2-6; D is possibly TRBD1 (5 bases). Trimming removed 1 base from V and 0 bases from J, with 10 bases in between. CDR3 length: 17 amino acids. CDR1 LGHDT and CDR2 YNNKEL come from the germline V gene (reference sequence). The CDR3 here is CASSQGPGISGANVLTF. The CDR3 bases are TGTGCCAGCAGCCAAGGTCCAGGGATCTCTGGGGCCAACGTCCTGACTTTC.

This chain links TRBV5-6 with TRBJ2-7, with D perhaps being TRBD1 or TRBD2 (6 bases each). The CDR3 extends over 14 amino acids. The ends were cut back, 4 bases at V and 6 bases at J, with 17 bases in the middle. Looked up from germline, CDR1 is SGHDT and CDR2 is YYEEEE. CDR3 in amino acids: CASSRGSRGGEQYF. The CDR3, as DNA: TGTGCCAGCAGCCGAGGGTCCAGGGGAGGCGAGCAGTACTTC.

V and J are TRBV20-1 and TRBJ1-3; no reliable D call. The CDR3 is 18 residues long. The V and J ends lost 5 bases and 0 bases respectively, with 23 bases between them. The germline V gene encodes CDR1 DFQATT and CDR2 SNEGSKA (reference sequence). CDR3 amino acids: CSAPIRVPSASSGNTIYF. The CDR3 bases are TGCAGTGCTCCGATCCGGGTCCCTTCCGCTTCCTCTGGAAACACCATATATTTT.

In its sample, this clonotype was seen a few times. The DNA of the CDR3 is TGTGCCTGGAGTGAGGCGCGAACTGAAGCTTTCTTT. Amino acid sequence: CAWSEARTEAFF. The V call is TRBV30, the J call TRBJ1-1; D not resolved. The CDR3 has 12 amino acids. The germline V and J ends were trimmed by 1 base and 5 bases, with 8 bases remaining between them. Germline V lookup: CDR1 GTSNPN, CDR2 SVGIG (reference sequence).

The chain combines TRBV6-5 with TRBJ1-2; TRBD1 matches 7 bases. The CDR3 extends over 16 amino acids. Germline loops: CDR1 MNHEY, CDR2 SVGAGI. Trimming removed 5 bases from V and 5 bases from J; junction bases left unmatched: 14. CDR3 DNA sequence: TGTGCCAGCAGTAACCGGGACAGCGGCCGGGGGTATGGCTACACCTTC. The encoded protein is CASSNRDSGRGYGYTF.

V and J are TRBV7-2 and TRBJ2-7, with D possibly being TRBD2 (6 bases). The CDR3 runs to 15 residues. Germline V gene data show CDR1 as SGHTA and CDR2 as FQGNSA. Trimming shortened V by 5 bases and J by 0 bases, and 14 bases separated the two germline ends. The CDR3 nucleotides are TGTGCCAGCAGCCGGGGTGGCGGGACCTCCTACGAGCAGTACTTC. Its translation: CASSRGGGTSYEQYF.